The sequence of this T cell receptor (beta chain) was determined in a study of blood T cell repertoires in COVID-19. Study information: The United States, Italy and Spain were the sources of the acute and convalescent COVID-19 samples. The analysed material was cDNA or gDNA that came from T cells, B-cell-depleted T cells, or PBMCs.

Original processing notes: Cell counts per sample came from amplifying reference gene primers. Sequencing was performed with immunoSEQ multiplex PCR; in TCRdb, only in-frame clones are kept and a portion is missing. V and J calls and clone size are given by that table; D and trimming were obtained from the DNA. The repertoire holds about 42,000 clones, around nine tenths seen once, with roughly 20% in the top ten. The CDR3 length is 14 residues. From germline, CDR1 is MNHNY and CDR2 SVGAGI (reference sequence). V shed 2 bases, J shed 4 bases, and the junction held 3 bases outside the gene matches. The sequence came from a man aged 65-85 years with active COVID-19. The gene calls are TRBV6-6 and TRBJ2-3; the match to TRBD2 covers 7 bases. Sequencing used peripheral blood. The CDR3 loop reads CASSYGGSSDTQYF. The DNA of the CDR3 is TGTGCCAGCAGTTACGGCGGGAGCTCAGATACGCAGTATTTT.